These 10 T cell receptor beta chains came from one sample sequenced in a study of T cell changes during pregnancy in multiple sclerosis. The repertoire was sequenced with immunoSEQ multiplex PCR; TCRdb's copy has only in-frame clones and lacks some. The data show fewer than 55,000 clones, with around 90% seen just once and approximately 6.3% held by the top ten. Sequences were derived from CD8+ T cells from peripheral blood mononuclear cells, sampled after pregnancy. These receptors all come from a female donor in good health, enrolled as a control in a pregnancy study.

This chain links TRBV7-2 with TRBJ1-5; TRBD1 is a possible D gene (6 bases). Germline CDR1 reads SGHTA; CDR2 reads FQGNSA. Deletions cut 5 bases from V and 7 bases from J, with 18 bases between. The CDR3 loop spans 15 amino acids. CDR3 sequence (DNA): TGTGCCAGCAGCCCCGGGGGGGGCGCAGGGCAGCCCCAGCATTTT. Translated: CASSPGGGAGQPQHF. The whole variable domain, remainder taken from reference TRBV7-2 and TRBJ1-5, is GAGVSQSPSNKVTEKGKDVELRCDPISGHTALYWYRQSLGQGLEFLIYFQGNSAPDKSGLPSDRFSAERTGGSVSTLTIQRTQQEDSAVYLCASSPGGGAGQPQHFGDGTRLSIL.

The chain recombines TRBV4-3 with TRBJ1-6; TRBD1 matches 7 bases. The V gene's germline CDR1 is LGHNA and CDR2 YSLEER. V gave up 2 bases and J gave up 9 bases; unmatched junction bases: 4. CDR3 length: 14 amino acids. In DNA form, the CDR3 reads TGCGCCAGCAGCCAAACAGGGGATGGTTCACCCCTCCACTTT. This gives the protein CASSQTGDGSPLHF.

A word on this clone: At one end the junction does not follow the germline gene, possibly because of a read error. CDR3 amino acids: CASSRERGVDEQFF. The CDR3 bases are TGTGCTAGCAGCCGCGAGCGGGGGGTGGATGAGCAGTTCTTC. V usage is TRBV7-7 and J usage is TRBJ2-1; 9 bases match TRBD2. There are 14 residues in the CDR3. In germline, CDR1 is SSHAT, CDR2 FNYEAQ (reference sequence).

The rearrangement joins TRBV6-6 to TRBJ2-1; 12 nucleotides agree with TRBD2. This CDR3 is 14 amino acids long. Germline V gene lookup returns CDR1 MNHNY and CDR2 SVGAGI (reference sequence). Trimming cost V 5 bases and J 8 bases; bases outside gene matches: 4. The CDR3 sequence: CASSRLAGDYEQFF. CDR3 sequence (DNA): TGTGCCAGCAGTAGACTAGCGGGGGATTATGAGCAGTTCTTC.

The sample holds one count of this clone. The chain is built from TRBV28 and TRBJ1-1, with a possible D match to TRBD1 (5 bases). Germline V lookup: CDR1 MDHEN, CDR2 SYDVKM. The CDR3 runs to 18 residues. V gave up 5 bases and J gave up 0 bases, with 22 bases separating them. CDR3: CASSHPLRAGNMNTEAFF. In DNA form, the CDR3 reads TGTGCCAGCAGTCACCCACTCAGGGCGGGAAACATGAACACTGAAGCTTTCTTT.

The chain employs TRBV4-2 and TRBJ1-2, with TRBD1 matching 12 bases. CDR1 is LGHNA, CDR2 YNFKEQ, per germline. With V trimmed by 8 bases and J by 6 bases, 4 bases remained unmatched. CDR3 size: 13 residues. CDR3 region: CASWDRGRDGYTF. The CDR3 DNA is TGTGCCAGCTGGGACAGGGGGCGGGATGGCTACACCTTC.

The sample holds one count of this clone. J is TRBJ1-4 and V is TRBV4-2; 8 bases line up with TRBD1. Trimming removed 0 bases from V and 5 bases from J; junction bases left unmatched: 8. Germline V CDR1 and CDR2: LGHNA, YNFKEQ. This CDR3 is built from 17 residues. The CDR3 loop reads CASSQDGRGLGNEKLFF. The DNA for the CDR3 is TGTGCCAGCAGCCAAGATGGCAGGGGGCTGGGGAATGAAAAACTGTTTTTT.

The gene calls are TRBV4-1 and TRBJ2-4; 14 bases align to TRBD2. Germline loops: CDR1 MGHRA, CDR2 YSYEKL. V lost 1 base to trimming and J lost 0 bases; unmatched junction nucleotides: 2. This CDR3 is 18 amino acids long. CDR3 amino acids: CASSQGLAGGLAKNIQYF. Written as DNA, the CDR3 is TGCGCCAGCAGCCAAGGACTAGCGGGGGGGTTAGCCAAAAACATTCAGTACTTC.

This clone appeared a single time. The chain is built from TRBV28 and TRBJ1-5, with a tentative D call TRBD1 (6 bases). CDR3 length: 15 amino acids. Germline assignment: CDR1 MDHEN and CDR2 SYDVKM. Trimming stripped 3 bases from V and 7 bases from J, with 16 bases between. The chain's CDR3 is CASSFQTGFDQPQHF. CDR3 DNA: TGTGCCAGCAGTTTCCAAACAGGGTTTGACCAGCCCCAGCATTTT.

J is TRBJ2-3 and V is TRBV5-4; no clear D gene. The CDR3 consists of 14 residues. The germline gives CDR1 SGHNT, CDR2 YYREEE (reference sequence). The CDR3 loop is CAIRVGLSADTQYF. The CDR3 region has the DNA TGTGCTATACGGGTTGGCCTGAGTGCTGATACGCAGTATTTT.